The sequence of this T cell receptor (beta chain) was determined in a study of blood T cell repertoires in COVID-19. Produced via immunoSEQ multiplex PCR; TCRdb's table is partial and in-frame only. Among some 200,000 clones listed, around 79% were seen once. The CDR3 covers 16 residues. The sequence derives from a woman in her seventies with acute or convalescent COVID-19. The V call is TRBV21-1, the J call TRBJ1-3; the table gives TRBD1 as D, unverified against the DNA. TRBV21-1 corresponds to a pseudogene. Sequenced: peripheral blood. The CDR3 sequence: CASSEDRGKGGNTIYF. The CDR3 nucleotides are TGTGCCAGCAGCGAGGACAGGGGAAAAGGTGGAAACACCATATATTTT.